Listed here are 21 T cell receptor beta chains from one sample, sequenced in a study of long-term antiretroviral therapy in people with HIV (dated by TCRdb to the early 2020s). The immunoSEQ hsTCRB v3.0 assay was used at survey level resolution to sequence the TRB variable region. TCRdb took this table from immuneACCESS and kept in-frame rearrangements with V and J called. Such tables lack part of the clones; where checked against another copy, unresolved V genes explain under half of the gap, and the rest is unexplained. The sample table lists 24,000 or so clones, just over 90% of them with a count of one. In total, the top ten clones hold around 9.6% of the sample. The sample consisted of unsorted PBMCs, taken 7.6 years after starting antiretroviral therapy. The receptors originated from a woman aged 40 to 50 with HIV.

This clone occurred once. The J gene is TRBJ2-7, the V gene TRBV19, with 9 bases identical to TRBD1. With 5 bases clipped from V and 3 bases from J, the junction kept 5 bases outside the gene matches. Germline loops: CDR1 LNHDA, CDR2 SQIVND (reference sequence). The CDR3 length is 14 residues. The CDR3 coding sequence is TGTGCCAGTAGTCCCGGGACAGGGATCTACGAGCAGTACTTC. This gives the protein CASSPGTGIYEQYF.

V usage is TRBV29-1 and J usage is TRBJ1-2; the D gene is possibly TRBD1 (5 bases). V lost 0 bases to trimming and J lost 8 bases, with 13 bases between them. Germline V gene data show CDR1 as SQVTM and CDR2 as ANQGSEA. This CDR3 comprises 13 residues. In nucleotides, the CDR3 is TGCAGCGTTGAAGATCATGGGGACTGGGGCTACACCTTC. Translation: CSVEDHGDWGYTF.

V usage is TRBV7-2 and J usage is TRBJ1-2, with unresolved D. This CDR3 has 13 amino acids. Between the trimmed V and J ends, which lost 3 bases and 4 bases, there was a span of 9 bases. Germline V lookup: CDR1 SGHTA, CDR2 FQGNSA. CDR3: CASSFGHIYGYTF. In DNA, the CDR3 is TGTGCCAGCAGCTTCGGGCATATCTATGGCTACACCTTC.

This sequence joins TRBV7-2 and TRBJ2-4; TRBD1 matches 7 bases. V lost 3 bases, J lost 6 bases, and 2 bases stayed unmatched. The CDR3 contains 13 residues. Germline V gene data show CDR1 as SGHTA and CDR2 as FQGNSA. CDR3 loop: CASSFAGGNIQYF. DNA for the CDR3: TGTGCCAGCAGCTTTGCAGGGGGAAACATTCAGTACTTC.

The chain uses TRBV7-9 and TRBJ1-1, with D unclear. The germline gives CDR1 SEHNR, CDR2 FQNEAQ (reference sequence). Between the trimmed V and J ends, which lost 6 bases and 1 base, there was a span of 9 bases. The CDR3 covers 13 residues. CDR3 coding DNA: TGTGCCAGCAGGGAACAAGAGAACACTGAAGCTTTCTTT. This codes for CASREQENTEAFF.

The J gene is TRBJ1-2, the V gene TRBV6-1, with TRBD1 matching 7 bases. Trimming removed 5 bases from V and 1 base from J; junction bases left unmatched: 7. CDR1 is MNHNS, CDR2 SASEGT, per germline. This CDR3 has 15 residues. CDR3 nucleotides: TGTGCCAGCAGTAGGTCAGGGGGGTTTAACTATGGCTACACCTTC. Its protein product is CASSRSGGFNYGYTF.

This sequence joins TRBV10-1 and TRBJ2-5, with D possibly matching TRBD2 (7 bases). Trimming took 1 base from V and 5 from J, leaving 20 bases between them. The germline CDR1 and CDR2 sequences are WNHNN and SYGVQD (reference sequence). This CDR3 has 17 residues. CDR3 sequence: CASSELGGGRQKETQYF. The CDR3 nucleotides are TGCGCCAGCAGTGAGTTGGGCGGGGGCCGCCAGAAGGAGACCCAGTACTTC.

The chain carries TRBV20-1 and TRBJ1-2; a weak D match, TRBD1 (5 bases). V lost 5 bases and J 6 bases, leaving 10 bases between the germline ends. The CDR3 length is 11 residues. Per germline, CDR1 DFQATT and CDR2 SNEGSKA (reference sequence). The CDR3 DNA sequence: TGCAGTGCTCGGCGAGGGGATGGCTACACCTTC. Protein sequence: CSARRGDGYTF.

The chain links TRBV6-5 to TRBJ1-1, with D tentatively TRBD1 (5 bases). Germline-derived CDR1 and CDR2 are MNHEY and SVGAGI. The CDR3 length is 14 residues. V lost 2 bases and J 2 bases, leaving 9 bases between the germline ends. For the CDR3, the DNA is TGTGCCAGCAGTTACAGCCAGGGAAACACTGAAGCTTTCTTT. Translation gives CASSYSQGNTEAFF.

The chain links TRBV28 to TRBJ1-1, with 8 positions matching TRBD1. V was pared by 8 bases and J by 7 bases, with 15 bases of the junction left unmatched. Per germline, CDR1 MDHEN and CDR2 SYDVKM. This CDR3 region has 15 residues. The DNA for the CDR3 is TGTGCCAGCTCTTCTGGGAGCCAGGGGGCCGGTGAAGCTTTCTTT. Protein: CASSSGSQGAGEAFF. Full variable domain (missing parts from reference TRBV28 and TRBJ1-1): DVKVTQSSRYLVKRTGEKVFLECVQDMDHENMFWYRQDPGLGLRLIYFSYDVKMKEKGDIPEGYSVSREKKERFSLILESASTNQTSMYLCASSSGSQGAGEAFFGQGTRLTVV.

The gene calls are TRBV7-2 and TRBJ1-2, with D unclear. Trimming cost V 1 base and J 0 bases, with 6 bases left between them. This CDR3 is built from 14 residues. Germline lookup yields CDR1 SGHTA and CDR2 FQGNSA. The CDR3: CASSLGGTNYGYTF. For the CDR3, the DNA is TGTGCCAGCAGCTTAGGCGGGACTAACTATGGCTACACCTTC.

The rearrangement links TRBV5-1 to TRBJ1-5, with a possible D match to TRBD1 (5 bases). The ends were cut back, 5 bases at V and 5 bases at J, with 11 bases in the middle. CDR3 length equals 13 residues. Germline assignment: CDR1 SGHRS and CDR2 YFSETQ. CDR3 region: CASSEQVDQPQHF. The CDR3 region has the DNA TGCGCCAGCAGTGAACAGGTTGATCAGCCCCAGCATTTT.

This clone was seen once. This chain uses TRBV5-1 with TRBJ2-1; D unclear. Between the trimmed V and J ends, which lost 2 bases and 5 bases, there was a span of 5 bases. Germline loops: CDR1 SGHRS, CDR2 YFSETQ. The CDR3 has 12 amino acids. In DNA, the CDR3 is TGCGCCAGCAGCTTCGCCCACAATGAGCAGTTCTTC. Translation gives CASSFAHNEQFF.

This chain uses TRBV2 with TRBJ2-5; D uncertain. With 7 bases removed from V and 4 bases from J, the gap between germline ends came to 10 bases. The CDR3 length is 12 residues. Germline V CDR1 and CDR2: SNHLY, FYNNEI. The CDR3: CASTRAGETQYF. The CDR3, as DNA: TGTGCCAGCACCCGGGCCGGAGAGACCCAGTACTTC. The full variable domain, with the rest looked up from reference TRBV2 and TRBJ2-5, is EPEVTQTPSHQVTQMGQEVILRCVPISNHLYFYWYRQILGQKVEFLVSFYNNEISEKSEIFDDQFSVERPDGSNFTLKIRSTKLEDSAMYFCASTRAGETQYFGPGTRLLVL.

The chain has TRBV7-7 and TRBJ1-2; maybe TRBD1 (5 bases). Germline V gives CDR1 SSHAT, CDR2 FNYEAQ (reference sequence). The ends were cut back, 2 bases at V and 2 bases at J, with 24 bases in the middle. The CDR3 sequence is 19 residues long. Here the CDR3 reads CASSLSHLGGSIKNYGYTF. In DNA, the CDR3 is TGTGCCAGCAGCTTATCACACTTGGGGGGGAGCATTAAAAACTATGGCTACACCTTC.

The chain combines TRBV7-2 with TRBJ1-2, with a weak D call TRBD1 (6 bases). Trimming shortened V by 1 base and J by 1 base, and 10 bases separated the two germline ends. Germline assignment: CDR1 SGHTA and CDR2 FQGNSA. This CDR3 contains 15 residues. CDR3 amino acids: CASSLEWTVNYGYTF. CDR3 bases: TGTGCCAGCAGCTTAGAATGGACAGTTAACTATGGCTACACCTTC. The whole variable domain, remainder taken from reference TRBV7-2 and TRBJ1-2, is GAGVSQSPSNKVTEKGKDVELRCDPISGHTALYWYRQSLGQGLEFLIYFQGNSAPDKSGLPSDRFSAERTGGSVSTLTIQRTQQEDSAVYLCASSLEWTVNYGYTFGSGTRLTVV.

This rearrangement joins TRBV29-1 to TRBJ2-7, with a possible D match to TRBD2 (6 bases). With 7 bases removed from V and 7 bases from J, the gap between germline ends came to 23 bases. Germline values: CDR1 SQVTM, CDR2 ANQGSEA. The length of the CDR3 is 14 residues. CDR3 in amino acids: CSAWSQGPGGEQYF. In DNA, the CDR3 is TGCAGCGCTTGGTCCCAAGGACCTGGAGGGGAGCAGTACTTC.

J is TRBJ1-2 and V is TRBV27; 12 bases agree with TRBD1. This CDR3 has 17 amino acids. Germline V gene data show CDR1 as MNHEY and CDR2 as SMNVEV (reference sequence). V trimming: 5 bases; J trimming: 4 bases; junction bases outside the gene matches: 11. CDR3 DNA sequence: TGTGCCAGCAGTGACGGGACAGGGGGCGGCCTCAGCTATGGCTACACCTTC. It is translated as CASSDGTGGGLSYGYTF.

V gene TRBV5-1 combines with J gene TRBJ1-3, with a weak D call TRBD1 (5 bases). The V gene lost 0 bases and the J gene lost 4 bases, with 17 bases spanning the gap. Germline assignment: CDR1 SGHRS and CDR2 YFSETQ. This CDR3 is built from 17 residues. In nucleotides, the CDR3 is TGCGCCAGCAGCTTGGCTGGGCTCGCAGGGTCCGGAAACACCATATATTTT. Its translation: CASSLAGLAGSGNTIYF.

The chain has TRBV19 and TRBJ1-6, with TRBD1 matching 9 bases. Germline V gene sequence: CDR1 LNHDA, CDR2 SQIVND (reference sequence). There are 13 residues in the CDR3. The V and J ends lost 11 bases and 9 bases, in that order; junction bases with no gene match: 8. CDR3 nucleotides: TGTGCCTCTAAGGGACAGGGAAGTTCACCCCTCCACTTT. Translating gives CASKGQGSSPLHF.

The gene calls are TRBV11-3 and TRBJ2-7, with D possibly being TRBD2 (6 bases). The CDR3 consists of 12 residues. Trimming left V 3 bases short and J 5 bases short, with 8 bases between. Germline loops: CDR1 SGHNT, CDR2 YENEEA. The CDR3 reads CASSLEGHEQYF. CDR3 sequence (DNA): TGTGCCAGCAGCTTGGAGGGCCACGAGCAGTACTTC.